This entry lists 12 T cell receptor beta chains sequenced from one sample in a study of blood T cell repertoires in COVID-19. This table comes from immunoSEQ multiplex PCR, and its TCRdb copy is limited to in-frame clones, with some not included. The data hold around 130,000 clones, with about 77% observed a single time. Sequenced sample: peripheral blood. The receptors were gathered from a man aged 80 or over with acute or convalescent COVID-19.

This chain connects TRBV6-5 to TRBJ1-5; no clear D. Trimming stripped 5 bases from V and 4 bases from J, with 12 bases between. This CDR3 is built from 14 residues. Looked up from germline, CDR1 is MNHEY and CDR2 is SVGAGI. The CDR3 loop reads CASSRGRGNQPQHF. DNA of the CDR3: TGTGCCAGCAGTAGAGGACGAGGGAATCAGCCCCAGCATTTT.

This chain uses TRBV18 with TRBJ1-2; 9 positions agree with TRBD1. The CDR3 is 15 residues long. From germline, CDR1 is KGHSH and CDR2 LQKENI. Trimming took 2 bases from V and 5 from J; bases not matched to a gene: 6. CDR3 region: CASSPGTGGVYGYTF. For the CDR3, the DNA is TGTGCCAGCTCACCAGGAACAGGGGGCGTTTATGGCTACACCTTC.

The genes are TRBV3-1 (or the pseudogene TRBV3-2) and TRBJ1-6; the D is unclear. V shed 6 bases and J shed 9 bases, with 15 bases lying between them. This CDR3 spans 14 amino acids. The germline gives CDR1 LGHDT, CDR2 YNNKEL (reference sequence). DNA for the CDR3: TGTGCCAGCAGTAAAGGACTGGAGTTTTCACCCCTCCACTTT. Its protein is CASSKGLEFSPLHF.

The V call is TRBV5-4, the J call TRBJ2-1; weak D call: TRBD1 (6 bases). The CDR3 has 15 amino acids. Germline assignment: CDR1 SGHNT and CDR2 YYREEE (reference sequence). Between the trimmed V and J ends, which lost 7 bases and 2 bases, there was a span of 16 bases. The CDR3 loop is CASQIGTSAYNEQFF. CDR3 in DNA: TGTGCCAGCCAAATCGGGACATCTGCCTACAATGAGCAGTTCTTC.

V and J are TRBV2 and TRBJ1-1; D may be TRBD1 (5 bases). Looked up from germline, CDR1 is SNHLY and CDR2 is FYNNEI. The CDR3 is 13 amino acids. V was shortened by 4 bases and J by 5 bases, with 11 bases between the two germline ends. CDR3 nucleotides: TGTGCCAGCAGTGCTCAGGGAAATACTGAAGCTTTCTTT. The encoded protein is CASSAQGNTEAFF. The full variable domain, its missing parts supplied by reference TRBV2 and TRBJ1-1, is EPEVTQTPSHQVTQMGQEVILRCVPISNHLYFYWYRQILGQKVEFLVSFYNNEISEKSEIFDDQFSVERPDGSNFTLKIRSTKLEDSAMYFCASSAQGNTEAFFGQGTRLTVV.

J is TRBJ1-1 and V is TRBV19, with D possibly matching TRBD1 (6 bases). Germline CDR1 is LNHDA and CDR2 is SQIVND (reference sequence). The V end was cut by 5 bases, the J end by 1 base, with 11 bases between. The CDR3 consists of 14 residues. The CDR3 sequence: CASSPWTENTEAFF. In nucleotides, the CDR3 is TGTGCCAGTAGTCCCTGGACAGAGAACACTGAAGCTTTCTTT. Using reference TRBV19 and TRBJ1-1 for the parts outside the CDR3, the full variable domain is DGGITQSPKYLFRKEGQNVTLSCEQNLNHDAMYWYRQDPGQGLRLIYYSQIVNDFQKGDIAEGYSVSREKKESFPLTVTSAQKNPTAFYLCASSPWTENTEAFFGQGTRLTVV.

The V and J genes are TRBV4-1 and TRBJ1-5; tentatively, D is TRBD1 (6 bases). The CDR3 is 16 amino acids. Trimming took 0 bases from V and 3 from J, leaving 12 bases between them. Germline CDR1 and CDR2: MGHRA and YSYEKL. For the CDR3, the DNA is TGCGCCAGCAGCCAAGAAGGGGGGGGATTCAATCAGCCCCAGCATTTT. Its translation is CASSQEGGGFNQPQHF.

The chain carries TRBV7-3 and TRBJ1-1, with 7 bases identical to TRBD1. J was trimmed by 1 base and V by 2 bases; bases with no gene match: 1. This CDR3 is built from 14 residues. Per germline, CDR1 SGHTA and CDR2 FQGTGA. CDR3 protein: CASSLQGGNTEAFF. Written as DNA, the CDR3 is TGTGCCAGCAGCTTACAGGGGGGGAACACTGAAGCTTTCTTT.

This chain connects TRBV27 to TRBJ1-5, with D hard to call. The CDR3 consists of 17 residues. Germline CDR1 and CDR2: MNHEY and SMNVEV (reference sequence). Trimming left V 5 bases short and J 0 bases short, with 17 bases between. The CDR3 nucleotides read TGTGCCAGCAGTCCGTTAGCCCGGCCCTATAGCAATCAGCCCCAGCATTTT. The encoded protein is CASSPLARPYSNQPQHF.

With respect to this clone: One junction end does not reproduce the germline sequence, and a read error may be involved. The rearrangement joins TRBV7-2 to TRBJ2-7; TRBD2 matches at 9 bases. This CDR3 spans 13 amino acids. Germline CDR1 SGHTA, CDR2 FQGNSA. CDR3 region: CASSSDGGGASSF. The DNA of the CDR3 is TGTGCCAGCAGCTCAGACGGCGGGGGGGCCTCTTCCTTC.

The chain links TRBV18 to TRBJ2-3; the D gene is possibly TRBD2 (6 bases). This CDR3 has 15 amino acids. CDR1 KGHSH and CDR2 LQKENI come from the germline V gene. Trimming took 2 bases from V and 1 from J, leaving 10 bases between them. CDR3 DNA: TGTGCCAGCTCACCATCTACGGGGGGCACAGATACGCAGTATTTT. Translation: CASSPSTGGTDTQYF.

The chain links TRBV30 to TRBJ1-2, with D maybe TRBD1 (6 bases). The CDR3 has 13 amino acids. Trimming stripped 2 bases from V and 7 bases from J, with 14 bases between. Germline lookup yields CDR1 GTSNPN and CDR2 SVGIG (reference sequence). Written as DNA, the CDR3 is TGTGCCTGGAGTAACTCGGGACAAATTGGCTACACCTTC. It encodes CAWSNSGQIGYTF.